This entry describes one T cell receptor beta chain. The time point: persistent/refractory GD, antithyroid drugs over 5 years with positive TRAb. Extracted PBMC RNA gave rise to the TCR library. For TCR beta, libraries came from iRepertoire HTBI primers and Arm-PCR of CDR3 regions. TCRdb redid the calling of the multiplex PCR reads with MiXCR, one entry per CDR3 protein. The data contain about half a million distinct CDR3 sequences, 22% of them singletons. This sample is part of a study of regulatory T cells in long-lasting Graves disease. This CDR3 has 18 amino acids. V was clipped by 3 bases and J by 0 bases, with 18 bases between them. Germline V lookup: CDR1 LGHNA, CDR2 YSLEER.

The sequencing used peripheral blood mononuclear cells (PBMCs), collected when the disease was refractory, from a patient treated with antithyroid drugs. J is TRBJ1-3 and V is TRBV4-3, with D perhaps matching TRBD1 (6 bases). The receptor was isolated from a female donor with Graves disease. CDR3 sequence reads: CASSQYLRDTYSGNTIYF. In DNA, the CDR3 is TGCGCCAGCAGCCAGTACCTTCGGGACACCTACTCTGGAAACACCATATATTTT.